These 14 T cell receptor beta chains were all obtained from the same sample, sequenced in a study of early T cells in non-severe SARS-CoV-2 infection. TCRdb re-derived calls from the 5' RACE reads in MiXCR, one entry per CDR3 protein. The sample yields roughly 70,000 distinct CDR3 sequences, roughly 18% seen once. The sequencing used whole blood, collected at baseline. These receptors were taken from an adult who was a healthcare worker with PCR-confirmed SARS-CoV-2 infection or an uninfected control (not recorded which).

The rearrangement joins TRBV19 to TRBJ1-2; D not resolved. The CDR3 loop spans 14 amino acids. Trimming took off 4 bases at V and 2 bases at J, with 11 bases between the two ends. The germline V gene has CDR1 LNHDA and CDR2 SQIVND (reference sequence). In DNA form, the CDR3 reads TGTGCCAGTAGTAGGGCCAGGAGCAACTATGGCTACACCTTC. Encoded protein: CASSRARSNYGYTF.

The J gene is TRBJ2-3, the V gene TRBV12-3 or TRBV12-4; D is ambiguous. The length of the CDR3 is 12 residues. Deletions cut 6 bases from V and 5 bases from J, with 9 bases between. The CDR3 bases are TGTGCCAGCAGCTCGACTCGAGATACGCAGTATTTT. It encodes CASSSTRDTQYF.

This clonotype occurred a few times. The chain has TRBV18 and TRBJ2-5; no firm D call. V was pared by 5 bases and J by 0 bases, with 4 bases between. Looked up from germline, CDR1 is KGHSH and CDR2 is LQKENI. This CDR3 has 12 amino acids. CDR3 DNA: TGTGCCAGCTCATACTACCAAGAGACCCAGTACTTC. Its protein is CASSYYQETQYF.

The table lists this clonotype with many counts. The V call is TRBV20-1, the J call TRBJ1-5; no firm D call. Germline assignment: CDR1 DFQATT and CDR2 SNEGSKA (reference sequence). Trimming shortened V by 6 bases and J by 0 bases, and 12 bases separated the two germline ends. CDR3 size: 14 residues. CDR3 sequence reads: CSASPPASNQPQHF. CDR3 DNA sequence: TGCAGTGCAAGCCCACCGGCTAGCAATCAGCCCCAGCATTTT.

This clonotype was recorded a few times. The chain uses TRBV12-3 or TRBV12-4 and TRBJ1-4, with unresolved D. The CDR3 sequence is 14 residues long. V dropped 6 bases and J dropped 3 bases, with 11 bases sitting between them. CDR3 region: CASSTKSSNEKLFF. CDR3 sequence (DNA): TGTGCCAGCAGCACCAAGTCGTCTAATGAAAAACTGTTTTTT.

This clonotype was seen ten or more times. The CDR3 loop is CASSLGPRYEQYF. In DNA, the CDR3 is TGTGCCAGCAGTTTAGGCCCGCGCTACGAGCAGTACTTC. This rearrangement joins TRBV27 to TRBJ2-7, with D unclear. The CDR3 spans 13 residues. Germline lookup yields CDR1 MNHEY and CDR2 SMNVEV (reference sequence). V lost 2 bases and J lost 3, with 8 bases in between.

This clonotype was seen many times. The V call is TRBV5-6, the J call TRBJ2-5; no reliable D call. The length of the CDR3 is 15 residues. V lost 4 bases, J lost 5 bases, and 18 bases lay in between. Germline values: CDR1 SGHDT, CDR2 YYEEEE. The CDR3 loop reads CASSLLSSSLETQYF. CDR3 coding DNA: TGTGCCAGCAGCCTTCTTAGTAGTTCCCTGGAGACCCAGTACTTC.

This clonotype has only a few counts. V gene TRBV11-2 combines with J gene TRBJ2-1; the match to TRBD2 covers 12 bases. The ends lost 1 base at V and 8 bases at J; junction bases unmatched: 3. Germline CDR1 reads SGHAT; CDR2 reads FQNNGV. The CDR3 extends over 15 amino acids. CDR3 in DNA: TGTGCCAGCAGCTTAGGACTAGCGGGAGCATATGAGCAGTTCTTC. Translating it yields CASSLGLAGAYEQFF.

There are many counts of this clonotype. The chain combines TRBV7-9 with TRBJ2-7; 9 bases are shared with TRBD1. V lost 3 bases to trimming and J lost 7 bases; unmatched junction nucleotides: 4. Germline-derived CDR1 and CDR2 are SEHNR and FQNEAQ (reference sequence). The CDR3 contains 13 residues. This chain's CDR3 is CASSFRDREEQYF. The CDR3 DNA sequence: TGTGCCAGCAGCTTCCGGGACAGGGAAGAGCAGTACTTC.

The V call is TRBV11-2, the J call TRBJ2-3; 9 bases agree with TRBD2. Trimming at V came to 2 bases and at J to 2 bases, leaving 5 bases not matched to a gene. This CDR3 contains 16 residues. Germline V gene sequence: CDR1 SGHAT, CDR2 FQNNGV. The chain's CDR3 is CASSLNSGRYTDTQYF. The CDR3 coding sequence is TGTGCCAGCAGCTTAAACAGCGGGAGGTACACAGATACGCAGTATTTT.

This clonotype was recorded a few times. CDR3 amino acids: CASSQARRGGGYTF. Written as DNA, the CDR3 is TGTGCCAGCAGCCAAGCGAGAAGGGGAGGCGGCTACACCTTC. This sequence joins TRBV3-1 and TRBJ1-2; D might be TRBD1 (5 bases). V was cut by 1 base and J by 8 bases, with 14 bases left in between. Germline V gene lookup returns CDR1 LGHDT and CDR2 YNNKEL (reference sequence). This CDR3 region has 14 residues.

The chain has TRBV4-1 and TRBJ2-7; D may be TRBD1 (7 bases). This CDR3 region has 16 residues. V was trimmed by 0 bases and J by 4 bases, leaving 16 bases between them. Germline CDR1 MGHRA, CDR2 YSYEKL. The CDR3 nucleotides read TGCGCCAGCAGCCAAGATGGAGGGGACAGAGGATACGAGCAGTACTTC. Protein: CASSQDGGDRGYEQYF.

CDR3 nucleotide sequence: TGTGCCAGCAGGGAGGGACAGATGAACACTGAAGCTTTCTTT. The encoded protein is CASREGQMNTEAFF. V is TRBV2 and J is TRBJ1-1, with 7 bases lining up with TRBD1. Germline CDR1 reads SNHLY; CDR2 reads FYNNEI. The CDR3 is 14 residues long. V was pared by 6 bases and J by 0 bases, with 4 bases of the junction left unmatched.

This clonotype was counted between two and nine times. The V gene is TRBV20-1, the J gene TRBJ2-7; 10 positions agree with TRBD2. With V trimmed by 3 bases and J by 1 base, 3 bases remained unmatched. Germline V gives CDR1 DFQATT, CDR2 SNEGSKA (reference sequence). The CDR3 consists of 14 residues. CDR3: CSASQAGGSYEQYF. The CDR3 DNA sequence: TGCAGTGCTAGCCAAGCGGGAGGGTCCTACGAGCAGTACTTC.